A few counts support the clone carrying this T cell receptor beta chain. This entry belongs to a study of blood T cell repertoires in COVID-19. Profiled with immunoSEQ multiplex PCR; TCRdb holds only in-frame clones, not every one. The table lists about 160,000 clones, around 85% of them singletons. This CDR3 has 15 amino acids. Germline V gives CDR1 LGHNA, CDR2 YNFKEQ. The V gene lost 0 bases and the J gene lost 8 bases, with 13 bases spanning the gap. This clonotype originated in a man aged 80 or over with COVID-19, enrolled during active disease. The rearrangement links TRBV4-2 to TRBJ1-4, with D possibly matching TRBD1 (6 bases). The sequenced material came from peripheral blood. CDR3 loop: CASSQETGTGEKLFF. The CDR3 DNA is TGTGCCAGCAGCCAAGAGACAGGAACAGGGGAAAAACTGTTTTTT.